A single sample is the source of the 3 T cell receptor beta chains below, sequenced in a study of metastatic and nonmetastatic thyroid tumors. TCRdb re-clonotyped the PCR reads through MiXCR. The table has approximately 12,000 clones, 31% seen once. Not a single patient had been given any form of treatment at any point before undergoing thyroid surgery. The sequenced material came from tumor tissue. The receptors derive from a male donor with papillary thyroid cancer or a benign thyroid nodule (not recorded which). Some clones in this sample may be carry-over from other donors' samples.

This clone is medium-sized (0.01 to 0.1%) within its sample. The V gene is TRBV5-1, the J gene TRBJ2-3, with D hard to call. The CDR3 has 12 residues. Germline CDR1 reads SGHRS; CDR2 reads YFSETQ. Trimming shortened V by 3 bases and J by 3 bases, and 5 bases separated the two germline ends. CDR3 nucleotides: TGCGCCAGCAGCTCCTCTACAGATACGCAGTATTTT. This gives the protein CASSSSTDTQYF.

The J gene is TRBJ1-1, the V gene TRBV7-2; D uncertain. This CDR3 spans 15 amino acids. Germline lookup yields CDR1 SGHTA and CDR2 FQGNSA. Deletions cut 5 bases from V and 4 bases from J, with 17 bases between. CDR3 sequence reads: CASSPEWAVATEAFF. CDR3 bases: TGTGCCAGCAGCCCGGAGTGGGCGGTAGCCACTGAAGCTTTCTTT.

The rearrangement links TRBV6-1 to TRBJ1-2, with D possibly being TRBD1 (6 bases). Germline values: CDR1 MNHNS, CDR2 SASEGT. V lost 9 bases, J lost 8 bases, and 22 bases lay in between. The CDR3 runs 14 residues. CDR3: CARRPMGGAEGYTF. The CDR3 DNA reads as TGTGCCAGAAGACCGATGGGGGGCGCGGAAGGCTACACCTTC.